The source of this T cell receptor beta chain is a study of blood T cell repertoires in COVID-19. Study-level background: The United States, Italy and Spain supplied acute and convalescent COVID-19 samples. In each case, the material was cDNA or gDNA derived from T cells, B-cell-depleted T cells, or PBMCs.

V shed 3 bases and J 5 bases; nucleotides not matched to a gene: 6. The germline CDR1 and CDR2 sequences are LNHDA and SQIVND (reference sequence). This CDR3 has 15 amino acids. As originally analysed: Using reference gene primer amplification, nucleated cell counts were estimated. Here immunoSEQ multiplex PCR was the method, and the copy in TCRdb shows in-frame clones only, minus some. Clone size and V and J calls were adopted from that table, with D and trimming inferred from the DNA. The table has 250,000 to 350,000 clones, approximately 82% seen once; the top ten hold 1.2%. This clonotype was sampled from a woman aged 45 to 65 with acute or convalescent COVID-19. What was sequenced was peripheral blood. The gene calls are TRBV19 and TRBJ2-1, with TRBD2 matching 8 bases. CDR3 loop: CASSIQAGADNEQFF. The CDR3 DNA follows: TGTGCCAGTAGTATCCAAGCGGGAGCCGACAATGAGCAGTTCTTC.